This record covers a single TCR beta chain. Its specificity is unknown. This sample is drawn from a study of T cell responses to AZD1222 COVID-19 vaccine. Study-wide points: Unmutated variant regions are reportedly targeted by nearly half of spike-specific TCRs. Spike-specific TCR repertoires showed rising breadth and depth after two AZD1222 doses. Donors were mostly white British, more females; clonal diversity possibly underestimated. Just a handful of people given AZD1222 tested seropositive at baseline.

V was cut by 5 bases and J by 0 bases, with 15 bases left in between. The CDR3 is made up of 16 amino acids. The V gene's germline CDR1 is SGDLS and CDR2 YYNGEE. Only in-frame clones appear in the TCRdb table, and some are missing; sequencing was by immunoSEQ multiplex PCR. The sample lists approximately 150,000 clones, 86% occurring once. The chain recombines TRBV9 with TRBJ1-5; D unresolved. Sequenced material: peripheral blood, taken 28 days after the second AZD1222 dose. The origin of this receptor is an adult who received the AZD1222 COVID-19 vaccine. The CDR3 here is CASSGMDGDSNQPQHF. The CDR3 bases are TGTGCCAGCAGTGGAATGGACGGAGATAGCAATCAGCCCCAGCATTTT.